These 21 T cell receptor beta chains share one sample of origin, sequenced in a study of radiotherapy plus CTLA-4 blockade in lung cancer. Sequenced by immunoSEQ multiplex PCR; TCRdb stores in-frame clones only, minus some. The sample yields 55,000 to 70,000 clones, around 85% seen once. The sequences come from peripheral blood, collected from a patient treated with radiotherapy plus ipilimumab. These receptors were obtained from a human donor with non-small cell lung cancer who had a complete response to radiotherapy plus ipilimumab.

The V and J genes are TRBV7-6 and TRBJ2-1; 11 bases line up with TRBD2. Germline lookup yields CDR1 SGHVS and CDR2 FNYEAQ. The CDR3 totals 17 residues. J lost 6 bases, V lost 6 bases, and 13 bases had no gene match. The DNA of the CDR3 is TGTGCCAGCAGTTCCCGGACTAGCGGGCATAGTGGCAATGAGCAGTTCTTC. It translates to CASSSRTSGHSGNEQFF.

The chain carries TRBV18 and TRBJ1-1, with TRBD1 as a possible D gene (6 bases). Germline CDR1 and CDR2: KGHSH and LQKENI. Trimming took off 1 base at V and 0 bases at J, with 15 bases between the two ends. This CDR3 is 17 amino acids long. Here the CDR3 reads CASSPRTHPGVNTEAFF. DNA for the CDR3: TGTGCCAGCTCACCACGCACTCATCCAGGGGTGAACACTGAAGCTTTCTTT. Supplemented by reference TRBV18 and TRBJ1-1, the full variable domain reads NAGVMQNPRHLVRRRGQEARLRCSPMKGHSHVYWYRQLPEEGLKFMVYLQKENIIDESGMPKERFSAEFPKEGPSILRIQQVVRGDSAAYFCASSPRTHPGVNTEAFFGQGTRLTVV.

The V call is TRBV4-2, the J call TRBJ2-5; TRBD2 agrees at 8 bases. From germline, CDR1 is LGHNA and CDR2 YNFKEQ. V gave up 0 bases and J gave up 5 bases; unmatched junction bases: 8. This CDR3 has 16 residues. The CDR3 nucleotides are TGTGCCAGCAGCCAAGAGGGACGGGAGGGGGGGGAGACCCAGTACTTC. It specifies CASSQEGREGGETQYF.

This clone was counted a few times. The chain is built from TRBV18 and TRBJ1-2; 7 bases agree with TRBD1. V lost 8 bases, J lost 6 bases, and 12 bases stayed unmatched. Germline CDR1 and CDR2: KGHSH and LQKENI. The CDR3 is 14 amino acids. The CDR3 here is CASRMTGGGDGYTF. The CDR3, as DNA: TGTGCCAGCCGTATGACGGGAGGGGGCGATGGCTACACCTTC.

The chain joins TRBV5-4 to TRBJ1-1, with D perhaps matching TRBD1 (6 bases). With 4 bases removed from V and 0 bases from J, the gap between germline ends came to 19 bases. The germline gives CDR1 SGHNT, CDR2 YYREEE (reference sequence). CDR3 length equals 17 residues. CDR3 in amino acids: CASSPRGQLFLNTEAFF. The CDR3, as DNA: TGTGCCAGCAGCCCCCGCGGACAGTTATTTTTGAACACTGAAGCTTTCTTT. Variable domain in full (rest from reference TRBV5-4 and TRBJ1-1): ETGVTQSPTHLIKTRGQQVTLRCSSQSGHNTVSWYQQALGQGPQFIFQYYREEENGRGNFPPRFSGLQFPNYSSELNVNALELDDSALYLCASSPRGQLFLNTEAFFGQGTRLTVV.

J is TRBJ2-3 and V is TRBV29-1; unclear D gene. This CDR3 region has 13 residues. Germline values: CDR1 SQVTM, CDR2 ANQGSEA. The ends were cut back, 1 base at V and 6 bases at J, with 11 bases in the middle. CDR3 protein: CSVEGSVSDTQYF. CDR3 bases: TGCAGCGTTGAAGGCTCGGTTTCCGATACGCAGTATTTT.

The chain recombines TRBV6-1 with TRBJ1-4, with D possibly matching TRBD1 (5 bases). CDR1 MNHNS and CDR2 SASEGT come from the germline V gene. V lost 4 bases and J 1 base, leaving 13 bases between the germline ends. The CDR3 is 16 amino acids. The CDR3: CASSGDRGGTNEKLFF. CDR3 DNA sequence: TGTGCCAGCAGTGGGGACCGGGGGGGAACTAATGAAAAACTGTTTTTT.

The chain combines TRBV4-3 with TRBJ2-2, with D maybe TRBD2 (6 bases). The V gene's germline CDR1 is LGHNA and CDR2 YSLEER. This CDR3 comprises 16 residues. Between the trimmed V and J ends, which lost 0 bases and 4 bases, there was a span of 12 bases. CDR3 sequence: CASSQEAGSGTGELFF. For the CDR3, the DNA is TGCGCCAGCAGCCAAGAGGCGGGATCGGGCACCGGGGAGCTGTTTTTT.

The table lists this clone with a few counts. The chain uses TRBV25-1 and TRBJ2-3, with 8 bases lining up with TRBD1. Trimming removed 4 bases from V and 5 bases from J; junction bases left unmatched: 17. The CDR3 has 18 residues. Germline CDR1 MGHDK, CDR2 SYGVNS. The CDR3 region is CASSGRSLRQGLGDTQYF. CDR3 DNA sequence: TGTGCCAGCAGTGGACGCTCCCTTCGACAGGGGCTCGGAGATACGCAGTATTTT. The complete variable domain, with remaining parts taken from reference TRBV25-1 and TRBJ2-3, reads EADIYQTPRYLVIGTGKKITLECSQTMGHDKMYWYQQDPGMELHLIHYSYGVNSTEKGDLSSESTVSRIRTEHFPLTLESARPSHTSQYLCASSGRSLRQGLGDTQYFGPGTRLTVL.

In DNA, the CDR3 is TGTGCCAGCAAGAGCTCCTACAATGAGCAGTTCTTC. Its translation is CASKSSYNEQFF. The chain recombines TRBV7-9 with TRBJ2-1; no firm D call. The CDR3 covers 12 residues. V dropped 7 bases and J dropped 0 bases, with 4 bases sitting between them. CDR1 SEHNR and CDR2 FQNEAQ come from the germline V gene (reference sequence).

J is TRBJ2-7 and V is TRBV2, with D maybe TRBD2 (6 bases). Germline-derived CDR1 and CDR2 are SNHLY and FYNNEI. The germline V and J ends were trimmed by 7 bases and 1 base, with 14 bases remaining between them. The CDR3 contains 14 residues. CDR3 nucleotides: TGTGCCAGCAATCCAGCGGGCCCTTCCTACGAGCAGTACGTC. Translated: CASNPAGPSYEQYV.

The chain carries TRBV6-5 and TRBJ1-1; TRBD1 is a possible D gene (5 bases). Trimming stripped 2 bases from V and 0 bases from J, with 7 bases between. Germline CDR1 and CDR2: MNHEY and SVGAGI. The CDR3 extends over 14 amino acids. CDR3 bases: TGTGCCAGCAGTTACAAGGGGTTGAACACTGAAGCTTTCTTT. It translates to CASSYKGLNTEAFF.

The V call is TRBV20-1, the J call TRBJ2-5; no clear D. Germline V CDR1 and CDR2: DFQATT, SNEGSKA (reference sequence). This CDR3 spans 11 amino acids. Trimming stripped 3 bases from V and 2 bases from J, with 4 bases between. CDR3: CSASIQETQYF. CDR3 nucleotide sequence: TGCAGTGCTAGTATACAAGAGACCCAGTACTTC.

This clone was seen only a few times. V usage is TRBV23-1 and J usage is TRBJ1-1, with D possibly being TRBD1 (6 bases). TRBV23-1 is classed as an ORF, of uncertain function. Trimming stripped 2 bases from V and 4 bases from J, with 17 bases between. CDR3 length: 16 amino acids. The CDR3 nucleotides are TGCGCCAGCAGTCAACGACAGGCGACCTTCGGCACTGAAGCTTTCTTT. Translating gives CASSQRQATFGTEAFF.

V and J are TRBV5-5 and TRBJ1-1; D might be TRBD1 (5 bases). CDR3 length equals 13 residues. The germline V gene encodes CDR1 SGHKS and CDR2 YYEKEE (reference sequence). Trimming shortened V by 4 bases and J by 1 base, and 8 bases separated the two germline ends. CDR3 nucleotide sequence: TGTGCCAGCAGCGCCACAGGGAACACTGAAGCTTTCTTT. Protein sequence: CASSATGNTEAFF.

This clone appeared a few times. The chain carries TRBV27 and TRBJ2-3; the D gene is possibly TRBD1 (6 bases). The germline V and J ends were trimmed by 4 bases and 0 bases, with 14 bases remaining between them. CDR1 and CDR2 from the germline V gene are MNHEY and SMNVEV (reference sequence). The CDR3 sequence is 16 residues long. The CDR3 bases are TGTGCCAGCAGTTACACCGCAGGGGTTAGCACAGATACGCAGTATTTT. It yields the protein CASSYTAGVSTDTQYF.

This clone has a handful of counts. The V gene is TRBV7-2, the J gene TRBJ1-5; a possible D gene is TRBD1 (5 bases). The ends were cut back, 1 base at V and 4 bases at J, with 11 bases in the middle. This CDR3 has 15 amino acids. Germline V gives CDR1 SGHTA, CDR2 FQGNSA. CDR3 DNA: TGTGCCAGCAGCTTAGTTGGGGCCTATAATCAGCCCCAGCATTTT. Residues: CASSLVGAYNQPQHF.

This clone was detected only a few times. Its ends do not fully match the called genes, so a read error is possible. J is TRBJ1-6 and V is TRBV11-2; unclear D gene. This CDR3 has 14 amino acids. CDR1 SGHAT and CDR2 FQNNGV come from the germline V gene. This CDR3 reads CASSQDPGNSPLHF. CDR3 bases: TGCGCCAGCAGCCAAGATCCCGGTAATTCACCCCTCCACTTT.

V is TRBV6-5 and J is TRBJ1-4, with D possibly TRBD1 on 5 matching bases. Deletions cut 6 bases from V and 8 bases from J, with 16 bases between. The CDR3 covers 14 residues. Germline CDR1 and CDR2: MNHEY and SVGAGI. CDR3 DNA sequence: TGTGCCAGCAGGAGCGGGGCGGGCTGGGAAAAACTGTTTTTT. Translation gives CASRSGAGWEKLFF.

The chain carries TRBV27 and TRBJ2-3; D perhaps matches TRBD2 (7 bases). Germline CDR1 is MNHEY and CDR2 is SMNVEV (reference sequence). The CDR3 loop spans 13 amino acids. Deletions cut 9 bases from V and 8 bases from J, with 18 bases between. The CDR3: CASRGAARGTQYF. The CDR3 DNA is TGTGCCAGTCGGGGGGCGGCTAGGGGTACGCAGTATTTT.

This clone appeared once. This chain joins TRBV2 and TRBJ1-1; D might be TRBD1 (6 bases). This CDR3 spans 14 amino acids. Germline CDR1 reads SNHLY; CDR2 reads FYNNEI. Trimming stripped 6 bases from V and 3 bases from J, with 14 bases between. CDR3 in amino acids: CASSSRGYHTEAFF. The DNA for the CDR3 is TGTGCCAGCAGCTCCAGGGGATACCACACTGAAGCTTTCTTT. The whole variable domain, filled in from reference TRBV2 and TRBJ1-1, reads EPEVTQTPSHQVTQMGQEVILRCVPISNHLYFYWYRQILGQKVEFLVSFYNNEISEKSEIFDDQFSVERPDGSNFTLKIRSTKLEDSAMYFCASSSRGYHTEAFFGQGTRLTVV.